The 17 T cell receptor beta chains in this list originate from one sample, sequenced in a study of radiotherapy plus CTLA-4 blockade in lung cancer. Sequencing used immunoSEQ multiplex PCR; TCRdb keeps in-frame clones, though not all of them. This table has about 12,000 clones, under 90% appearing once. Here the sequenced sample was peripheral blood, taken from a patient treated with radiotherapy plus ipilimumab. These receptors were collected from a human donor with non-small cell lung cancer that progressed on radiotherapy plus ipilimumab.

This clone showed up just a few times. The genes are TRBV5-6 and TRBJ1-2, with no clear D. V was pared by 0 bases and J by 5 bases, with 8 bases between. Germline V gene data show CDR1 as SGHDT and CDR2 as YYEEEE. The CDR3 is 13 residues long. CDR3 DNA: TGTGCCAGCAGCTTGGAACAGTTATATGGCTACACCTTC. Its translation: CASSLEQLYGYTF.

CDR3 amino acids: CASSQPSRNRGQNYGYTF. CDR3 DNA: TGTGCCAGCAGCCAACCCAGTAGAAACCGGGGACAGAACTATGGCTACACCTTC. This chain links TRBV4-2 with TRBJ1-2, with 7 bases aligning to TRBD1. Losses at the gene ends were 2 bases for V and 2 bases for J; bases not matched to a gene: 14. Germline V lookup: CDR1 LGHNA, CDR2 YNFKEQ. CDR3 length equals 18 residues.

This clone was recorded a few times. The chain employs TRBV4-3 and TRBJ1-3; perhaps TRBD1 as D (5 bases). V lost 2 bases to trimming and J lost 2 bases, with 10 bases between them. Germline V lookup: CDR1 LGHNA, CDR2 YSLEER. There are 15 residues in the CDR3. The CDR3 DNA reads as TGCGCCAGCAGCCAATCTTTAGGGGCTGGAAACACCATATATTTT. It specifies CASSQSLGAGNTIYF.

With regard to this clone: The conserved phenylalanine or tryptophan is not found at the CDR3 terminus, so this likely reflects a read error. This chain uses TRBV7-8 with TRBJ1-2, with D perhaps TRBD1 (6 bases). The ends were cut back, 5 bases at V and 1 base at J, with 11 bases in the middle. The CDR3 covers 14 residues. The germline V gene encodes CDR1 SGHVS and CDR2 FQNEAQ. The CDR3 spells CASSHGQFNYGYTL. In nucleotides, the CDR3 is TGTGCCAGCAGCCACGGACAGTTTAACTATGGCTACACCCTC.

The chain has TRBV10-3 and TRBJ1-2; possible D gene TRBD1, 5 bases. This CDR3 has 14 residues. Trimming removed 5 bases from V and 4 bases from J, with 14 bases in between. Per the germline V gene, CDR1 is ENHRY and CDR2 is SYGVKD. The CDR3 bases are TGTGCCATCAGTATACAGGTTGGCCTCTATGGCTACACCTTC. This codes for CAISIQVGLYGYTF.

The gene calls are TRBV9 and TRBJ2-7; D tentatively reads TRBD1 or TRBD2 (5 bases each). V was clipped by 0 bases and J by 7 bases, with 17 bases between them. There are 15 residues in the CDR3. Germline-derived CDR1 and CDR2 are SGDLS and YYNGEE. Here the CDR3 reads CASSVDEITGQEQYF. The CDR3 DNA follows: TGTGCCAGCAGCGTAGATGAAATAACGGGGCAAGAGCAGTACTTC. The full variable domain, rest sourced from reference TRBV9 and TRBJ2-7, is DSGVTQTPKHLITATGQRVTLRCSPRSGDLSVYWYQQSLDQGLQFLIQYYNGEERAKGNILERFSAQQFPDLHSELNLSSLELGDSALYFCASSVDEITGQEQYFGPGTRLTVT.

This clone has only a few counts. This chain joins TRBV9 and TRBJ2-3, with 7 bases matching TRBD1. V lost 3 bases to trimming and J lost 4 bases; unmatched junction nucleotides: 5. The CDR3 spans 14 residues. Germline V gene sequence: CDR1 SGDLS, CDR2 YYNGEE. CDR3 residues: CASSAFTGADTQYF. The CDR3 DNA reads as TGTGCCAGCAGCGCGTTTACAGGGGCAGATACGCAGTATTTT.

This chain connects TRBV6-6 to TRBJ1-2; 7 bases fit TRBD1. The CDR3 runs 13 residues. The V gene end was trimmed by 6 bases and the J gene end by 4 bases; junction bases not matched to a gene: 5. Germline CDR1 is MNHNY and CDR2 is SVGAGI (reference sequence). The CDR3 nucleotides are TGTGCCAGCAGAGACGGACAGGTCTATGGCTACACCTTC. Protein: CASRDGQVYGYTF.

The rearrangement links TRBV28 to TRBJ2-5; 8 nucleotides agree with TRBD1. There are 19 residues in the CDR3. V lost 7 bases to trimming and J lost 5 bases; unmatched junction nucleotides: 24. Germline V gene data show CDR1 as MDHEN and CDR2 as SYDVKM. CDR3 bases: TGTGCCAGCAAGCCAAGCCCCGGAGCAGGGGGCTACTGGGGGGAGACCCAGTACTTC. It yields the protein CASKPSPGAGGYWGETQYF.

This clone was counted a single time. The J gene is TRBJ1-2, the V gene TRBV6-1; D gene unclear. V gave up 5 bases and J gave up 4 bases, with 11 bases separating them. CDR1 is MNHNS, CDR2 SASEGT, per germline. CDR3 length: 13 residues. The CDR3 spells CASSTFNAYGYTF. CDR3 in DNA: TGTGCCAGCAGTACATTCAACGCCTATGGCTACACCTTC.

The rearrangement uses TRBV19 and TRBJ1-5; D unclear. Trimming took 1 base from V and 0 from J, leaving 10 bases between them. The CDR3 loop spans 16 amino acids. Per germline, CDR1 LNHDA and CDR2 SQIVND (reference sequence). The CDR3 DNA is TGTGCCAGTAGTATAGTTGCTGCTATTAGCAATCAGCCCCAGCATTTT. Protein product: CASSIVAAISNQPQHF.

This chain connects TRBV2 to TRBJ2-5, with 8 bases fitting TRBD2. Germline V CDR1 and CDR2: SNHLY, FYNNEI. Trimming removed 9 bases from V and 7 bases from J; junction bases left unmatched: 16. The CDR3 loop spans 15 amino acids. CDR3 bases: TGTGCCAGGACTGGCGGGGGGATCTCTGCTGGGACCCAGTACTTC. Translated, it gives CARTGGGISAGTQYF.

The V call is TRBV7-6, the J call TRBJ1-5; 8 nucleotides match TRBD1. Trimming removed 5 bases from V and 1 base from J; junction bases left unmatched: 7. Germline V lookup: CDR1 SGHVS, CDR2 FNYEAQ. CDR3 length equals 16 residues. CDR3 DNA sequence: TGTGCCAGCAGCCCTGGACAGGGAGGGAGCAATCAGCCCCAGCATTTT. This gives the protein CASSPGQGGSNQPQHF.

The CDR3 region is CASATGASEQYF. In nucleotides, the CDR3 is TGTGCCAGCGCCACCGGGGCCTCGGAGCAGTACTTC. This chain links TRBV6-6 with TRBJ2-5; D could derive from TRBD1 or TRBD2 (5 bases each). V was pared by 8 bases and J by 11 bases, with 18 bases between. Germline V gene sequence: CDR1 MNHNY, CDR2 SVGAGI (reference sequence). The CDR3 sequence is 12 residues long.

This chain links TRBV19 with TRBJ2-7, with 7 bases that match TRBD2. Germline assignment: CDR1 LNHDA and CDR2 SQIVND (reference sequence). The CDR3 is made up of 14 amino acids. The trim removed 1 base at V and 7 bases at J, leaving 7 bases unmatched. In DNA form, the CDR3 reads TGTGCCAGTAGTATAGGACTAGCCTCGCGGGAGCAGTACTTC. Protein product: CASSIGLASREQYF.

The chain is built from TRBV7-2 and TRBJ1-2; D remains unclear. V was clipped by 5 bases and J by 7 bases, with 14 bases between them. The CDR3 sequence is 13 residues long. Germline values: CDR1 SGHTA, CDR2 FQGNSA. This CDR3 is CASSPGPSSGYTF. DNA of the CDR3: TGTGCCAGCAGCCCCGGCCCGAGCAGTGGCTACACCTTC.

J is TRBJ2-2 and V is TRBV7-2; no clear D gene. Trimming took 4 bases from V and 5 from J, leaving 11 bases between them. The CDR3 has 14 residues. Germline values: CDR1 SGHTA, CDR2 FQGNSA. CDR3 DNA: TGTGCCAGCAGCTCGGACCCTGGGACCGGGGAGCTGTTTTTT. Translated, it gives CASSSDPGTGELFF.